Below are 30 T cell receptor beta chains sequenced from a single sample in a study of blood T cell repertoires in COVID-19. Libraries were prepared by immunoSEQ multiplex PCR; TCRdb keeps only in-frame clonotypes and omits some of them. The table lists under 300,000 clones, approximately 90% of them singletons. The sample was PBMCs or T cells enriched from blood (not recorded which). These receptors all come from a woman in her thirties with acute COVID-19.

Written as DNA, the CDR3 is TGTGCCAGCAGTCTCAGGAAGGGGCTAAACACTGAAGCTTTCTTT. Translating it yields CASSLRKGLNTEAFF. The V call is TRBV2, the J call TRBJ1-1, with D possibly being TRBD1 (5 bases). The germline V gene has CDR1 SNHLY and CDR2 FYNNEI. The V gene lost 5 bases and the J gene lost 2 bases, with 15 bases spanning the gap. The CDR3 totals 15 residues.

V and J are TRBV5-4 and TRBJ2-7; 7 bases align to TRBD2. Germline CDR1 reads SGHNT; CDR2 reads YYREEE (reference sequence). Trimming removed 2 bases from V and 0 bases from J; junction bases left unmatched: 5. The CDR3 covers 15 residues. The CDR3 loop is CASSFIGGSSYEQYF. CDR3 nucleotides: TGTGCCAGCAGCTTTATCGGGGGGAGCTCCTACGAGCAGTACTTC.

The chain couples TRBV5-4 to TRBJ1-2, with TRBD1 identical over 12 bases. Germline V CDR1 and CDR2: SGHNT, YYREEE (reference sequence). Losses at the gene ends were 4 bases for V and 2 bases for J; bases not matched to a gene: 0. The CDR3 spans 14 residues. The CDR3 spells CASSGTGGNYGYTF. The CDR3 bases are TGTGCCAGCAGCGGGACAGGGGGCAACTATGGCTACACCTTC.

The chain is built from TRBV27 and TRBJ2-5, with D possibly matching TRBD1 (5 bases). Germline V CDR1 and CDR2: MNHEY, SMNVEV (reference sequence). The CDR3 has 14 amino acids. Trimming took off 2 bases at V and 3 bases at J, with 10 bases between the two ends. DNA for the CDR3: TGTGCCAGCAGTTTACTTCCCAGGGAAGAGACCCAGTACTTC. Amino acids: CASSLLPREETQYF.

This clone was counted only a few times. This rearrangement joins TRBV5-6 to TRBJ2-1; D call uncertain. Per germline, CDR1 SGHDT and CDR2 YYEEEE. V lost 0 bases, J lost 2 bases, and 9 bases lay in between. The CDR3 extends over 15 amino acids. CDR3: CASSLGRLAYNEQFF. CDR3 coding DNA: TGTGCCAGCAGCTTGGGCAGGTTGGCCTACAATGAGCAGTTCTTC.

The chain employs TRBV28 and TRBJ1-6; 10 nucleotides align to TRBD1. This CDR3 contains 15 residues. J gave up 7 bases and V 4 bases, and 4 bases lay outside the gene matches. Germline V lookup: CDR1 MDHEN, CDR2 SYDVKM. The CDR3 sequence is CASSSAGQGNSPLHF. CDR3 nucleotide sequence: TGTGCCAGCAGTTCCGCGGGACAGGGGAATTCACCCCTCCACTTT.

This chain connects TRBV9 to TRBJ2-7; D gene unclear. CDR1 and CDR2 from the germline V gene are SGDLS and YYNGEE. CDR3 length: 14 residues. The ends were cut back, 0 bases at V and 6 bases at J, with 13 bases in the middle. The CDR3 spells CASSVADSTVEQYF. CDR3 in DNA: TGTGCCAGCAGCGTAGCTGATAGCACGGTCGAGCAGTACTTC.

The CDR3 sequence: CASSPPPGQGLSEQFF. The CDR3 nucleotides are TGTGCCAGCAGCCCCCCCCCGGGACAGGGGTTAAGTGAGCAGTTCTTC. The V gene is TRBV28, the J gene TRBJ2-1, with 10 bases aligning to TRBD1. CDR1 and CDR2 from the germline V gene are MDHEN and SYDVKM. The CDR3 is 16 residues long. V trimming: 6 bases; J trimming: 9 bases; junction bases outside the gene matches: 14. Combining the CDR3 with reference TRBV28 and TRBJ2-1 gives the whole variable domain DVKVTQSSRYLVKRTGEKVFLECVQDMDHENMFWYRQDPGLGLRLIYFSYDVKMKEKGDIPEGYSVSREKKERFSLILESASTNQTSMYLCASSPPPGQGLSEQFFGPGTRLTVL.

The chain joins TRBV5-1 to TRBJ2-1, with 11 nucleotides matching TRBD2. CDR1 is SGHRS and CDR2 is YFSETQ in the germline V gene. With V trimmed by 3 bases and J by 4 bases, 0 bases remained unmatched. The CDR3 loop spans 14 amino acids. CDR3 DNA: TGCGCCAGCAGCTCTAGCGGGGGGTACAATGAGCAGTTCTTC. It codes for CASSSSGGYNEQFF.

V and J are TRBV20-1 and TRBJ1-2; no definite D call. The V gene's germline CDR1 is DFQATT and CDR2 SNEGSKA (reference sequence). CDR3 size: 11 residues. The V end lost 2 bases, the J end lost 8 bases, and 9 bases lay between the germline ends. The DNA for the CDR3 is TGCAGTGCTAGAACAGCGGGCGGCTACACCTTC. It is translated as CSARTAGGYTF.

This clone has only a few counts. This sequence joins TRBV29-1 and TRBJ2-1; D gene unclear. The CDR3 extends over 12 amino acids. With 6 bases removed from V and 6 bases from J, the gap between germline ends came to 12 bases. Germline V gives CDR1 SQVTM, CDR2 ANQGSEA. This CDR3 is CSVAPLGNEQFF. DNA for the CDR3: TGCAGCGTCGCTCCCCTAGGCAATGAGCAGTTCTTC.

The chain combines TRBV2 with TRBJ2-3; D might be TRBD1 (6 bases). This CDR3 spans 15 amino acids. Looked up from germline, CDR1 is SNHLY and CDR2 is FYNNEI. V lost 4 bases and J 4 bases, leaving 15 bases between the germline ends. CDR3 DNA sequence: TGTGCCAGCAGTGGAACCACAGGGCCCGCAGATACGCAGTATTTT. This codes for CASSGTTGPADTQYF.

CDR3 sequence (DNA): TGTGCCAGCAGCCAAGAGTCGGGTCGGGGCACAGATACGCAGTATTTT. Its translation is CASSQESGRGTDTQYF. The chain joins TRBV3-1 (or the pseudogene TRBV3-2) to TRBJ2-3; D remains ambiguous. From germline, CDR1 is LGHDT and CDR2 YNNKEL (reference sequence). The CDR3 is made up of 16 amino acids. Between the trimmed V and J ends, which lost 0 bases and 1 base, there was a span of 11 bases.

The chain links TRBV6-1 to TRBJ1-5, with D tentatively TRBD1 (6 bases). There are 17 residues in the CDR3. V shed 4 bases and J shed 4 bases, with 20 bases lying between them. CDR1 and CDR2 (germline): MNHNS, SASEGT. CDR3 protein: CASSGKHGTLRNQPQHF. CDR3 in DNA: TGTGCCAGCAGTGGAAAACATGGGACACTCCGAAATCAGCCCCAGCATTTT.

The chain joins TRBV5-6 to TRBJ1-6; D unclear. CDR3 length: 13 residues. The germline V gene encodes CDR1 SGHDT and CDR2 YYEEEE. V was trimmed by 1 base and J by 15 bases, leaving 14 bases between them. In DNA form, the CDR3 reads TGTGCCAGCAGCTTGTTTACGGTTCACCTCCTCCACTTT. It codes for CASSLFTVHLLHF.

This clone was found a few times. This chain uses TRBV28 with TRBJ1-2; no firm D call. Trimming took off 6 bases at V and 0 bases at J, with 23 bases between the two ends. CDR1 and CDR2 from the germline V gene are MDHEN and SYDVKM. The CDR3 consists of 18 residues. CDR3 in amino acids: CASRGGRSAARANYGYTF. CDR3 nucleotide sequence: TGTGCCAGCAGGGGAGGACGGAGCGCCGCCCGAGCTAACTATGGCTACACCTTC.

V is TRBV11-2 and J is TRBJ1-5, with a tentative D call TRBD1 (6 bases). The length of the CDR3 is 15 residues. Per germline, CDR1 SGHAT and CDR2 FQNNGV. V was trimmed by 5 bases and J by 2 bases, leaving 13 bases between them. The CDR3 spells CASSLTGSGNQPQHF. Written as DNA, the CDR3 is TGTGCCAGCAGCCTTACAGGGTCCGGCAATCAGCCCCAGCATTTT.

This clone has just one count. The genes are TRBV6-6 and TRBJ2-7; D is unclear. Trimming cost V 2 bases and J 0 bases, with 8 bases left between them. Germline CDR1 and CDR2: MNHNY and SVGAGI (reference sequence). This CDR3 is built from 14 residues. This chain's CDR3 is CASSYGTISYEQYF. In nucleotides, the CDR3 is TGTGCCAGCAGTTACGGAACTATCTCCTACGAGCAGTACTTC.

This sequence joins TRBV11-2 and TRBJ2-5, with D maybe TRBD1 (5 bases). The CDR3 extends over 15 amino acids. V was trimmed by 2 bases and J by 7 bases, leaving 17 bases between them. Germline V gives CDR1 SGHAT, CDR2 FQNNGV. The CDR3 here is CASSLMGLGGATQYF. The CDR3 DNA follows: TGTGCCAGCAGCTTAATGGGGCTGGGCGGAGCGACCCAGTACTTC.

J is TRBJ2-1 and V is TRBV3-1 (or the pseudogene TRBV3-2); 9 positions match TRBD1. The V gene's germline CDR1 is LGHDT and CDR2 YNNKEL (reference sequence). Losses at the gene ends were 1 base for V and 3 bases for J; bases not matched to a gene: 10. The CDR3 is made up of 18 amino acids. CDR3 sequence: CASSQGLVGQGFYNEQFF. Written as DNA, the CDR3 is TGTGCCAGCAGCCAAGGGTTGGTAGGACAGGGGTTCTACAATGAGCAGTTCTTC.

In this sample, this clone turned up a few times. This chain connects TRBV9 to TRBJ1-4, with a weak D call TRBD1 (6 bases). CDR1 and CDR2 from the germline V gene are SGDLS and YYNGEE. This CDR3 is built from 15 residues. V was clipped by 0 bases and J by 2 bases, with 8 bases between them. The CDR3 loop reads CASSVAQGTNEKLFF. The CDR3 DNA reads TGTGCCAGCAGCGTAGCTCAGGGGACTAATGAAAAACTGTTTTTT.

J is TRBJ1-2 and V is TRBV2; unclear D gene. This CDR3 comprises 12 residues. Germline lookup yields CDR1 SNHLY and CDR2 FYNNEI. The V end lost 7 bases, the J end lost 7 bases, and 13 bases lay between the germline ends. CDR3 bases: TGTGCCAGCACCGAGGCCCCCGGTGGCTACACCTTC. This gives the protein CASTEAPGGYTF.

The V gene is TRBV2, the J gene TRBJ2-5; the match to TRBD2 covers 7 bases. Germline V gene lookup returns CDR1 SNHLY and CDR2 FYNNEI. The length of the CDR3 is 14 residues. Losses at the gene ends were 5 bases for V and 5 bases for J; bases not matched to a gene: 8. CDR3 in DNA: TGTGCCAGCAGTCCTACTAGCGATGGGGAGACCCAGTACTTC. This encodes CASSPTSDGETQYF.

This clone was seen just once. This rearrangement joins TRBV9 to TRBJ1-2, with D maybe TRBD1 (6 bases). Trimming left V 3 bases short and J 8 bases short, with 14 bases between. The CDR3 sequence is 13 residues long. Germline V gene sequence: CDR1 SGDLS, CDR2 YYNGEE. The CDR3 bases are TGTGCCAGCAGCGACAGGGATTCTGGGGGCTACACCTTC. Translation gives CASSDRDSGGYTF.

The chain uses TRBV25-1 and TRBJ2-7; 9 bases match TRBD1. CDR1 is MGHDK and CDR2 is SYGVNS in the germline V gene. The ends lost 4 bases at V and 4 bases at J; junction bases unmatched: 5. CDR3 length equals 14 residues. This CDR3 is CASSARQGGYEQYF. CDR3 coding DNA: TGTGCCAGCAGTGCCCGACAGGGGGGGTACGAGCAGTACTTC.

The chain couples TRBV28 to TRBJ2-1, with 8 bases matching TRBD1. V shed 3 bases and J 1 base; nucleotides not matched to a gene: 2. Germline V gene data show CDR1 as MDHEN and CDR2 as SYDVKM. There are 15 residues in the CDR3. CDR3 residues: CASSFRTGSYNEQFF. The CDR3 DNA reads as TGTGCCAGCAGTTTCCGGACAGGGTCCTACAATGAGCAGTTCTTC.

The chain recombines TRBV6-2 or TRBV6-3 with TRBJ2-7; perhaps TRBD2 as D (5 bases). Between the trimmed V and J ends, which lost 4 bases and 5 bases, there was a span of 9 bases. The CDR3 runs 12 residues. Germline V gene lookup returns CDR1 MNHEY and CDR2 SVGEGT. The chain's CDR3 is CASSLTRDEQYF. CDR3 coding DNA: TGTGCCAGCAGTTTAACGCGGGACGAGCAGTACTTC.

CDR3 sequence (DNA): TGTGCCAGCAGCCAGGAAAGATCAGGGTGGTACGAGCAGTACTTC. It translates to CASSQERSGWYEQYF. The chain recombines TRBV11-3 with TRBJ2-7; D is perhaps TRBD1 (5 bases). The CDR3 has 15 residues. The germline gives CDR1 SGHNT, CDR2 YENEEA. Trimming shortened V by 5 bases and J by 4 bases, and 18 bases separated the two germline ends.

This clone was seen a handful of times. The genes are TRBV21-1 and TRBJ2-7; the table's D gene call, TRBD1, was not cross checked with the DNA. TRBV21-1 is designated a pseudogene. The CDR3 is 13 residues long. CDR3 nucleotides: TGTGCCAGCAGCACCACAGAGAATTACGAGCAGTACTTC. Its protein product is CASSTTENYEQYF.

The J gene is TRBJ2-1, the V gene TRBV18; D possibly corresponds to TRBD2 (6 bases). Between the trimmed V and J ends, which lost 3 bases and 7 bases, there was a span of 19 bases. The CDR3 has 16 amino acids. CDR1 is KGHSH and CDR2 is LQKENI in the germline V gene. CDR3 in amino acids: CASSPTRLDSGNEQFF. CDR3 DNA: TGTGCCAGCTCACCGACCCGTTTAGATAGCGGAAATGAGCAGTTCTTC.